The clone carrying this TCR beta chain has just a few counts. The source of the sample is a study of cytomegalovirus exposure and HLA in healthy donors. Losses at the gene ends were 4 bases for V and 6 bases for J; bases not matched to a gene: 6. CDR1 is LNHDA, CDR2 SQIVND, per germline (reference sequence). This CDR3 contains 14 residues. PCR involved 60 Vbeta and 13 Jbeta primers. Produced via immunoSEQ multiplex PCR; TCRdb's table is partial and in-frame only. The table lists approximately 110,000 clones, less than 85% of them singletons. This sequence was found in a woman aged 40 to 49 in good health and CMV-seronegative. The chain recombines TRBV19 with TRBJ1-1, with 9 positions matching TRBD1. The sequenced sample was PBMCs. The CDR3 protein is CASSRDREGAEAFF. The DNA of the CDR3 is TGTGCCAGTAGTAGGGACAGGGAGGGCGCTGAAGCTTTCTTT.